Below, 26 T cell receptor beta chains from the same sample are listed, as sequenced in a study of blood T cell repertoires in COVID-19. Using immunoSEQ multiplex PCR, the repertoire was profiled, and TCRdb retains in-frame clones only, with some absent. This table holds under 200,000 clones, approximately 91% found once. The sequenced sample was peripheral blood. Receptor source: a man in his sixties or seventies with active or convalescent COVID-19.

The chain carries TRBV6-5 and TRBJ2-3, with D perhaps matching TRBD1 (6 bases). CDR1 and CDR2 from the germline V gene are MNHEY and SVGAGI. The V gene lost 5 bases and the J gene lost 2 bases, with 11 bases spanning the gap. The CDR3 sequence is 14 residues long. CDR3 coding DNA: TGTGCCAGCAGTCGACAGGTTAACACAGATACGCAGTATTTT. Encoded protein: CASSRQVNTDTQYF.

The chain employs TRBV7-8 and TRBJ1-2; D is undetermined. Germline V gene lookup returns CDR1 SGHVS and CDR2 FQNEAQ. The V gene lost 5 bases and the J gene lost 4 bases, with 17 bases spanning the gap. The CDR3 is 15 residues long. The CDR3 DNA sequence: TGTGCCAGCAGCCCCCCCGGGTCGATTTCCTATGGCTACACCTTC. Translated, it gives CASSPPGSISYGYTF.

The sample holds a few counts of this clone. The chain joins TRBV11-2 to TRBJ2-7; D possibly corresponds to TRBD2 (5 bases). V lost 1 base and J lost 6, with 13 bases in between. Germline V gene lookup returns CDR1 SGHAT and CDR2 FQNNGV. The CDR3 loop spans 14 amino acids. The CDR3: CASSLVRTGVEQYF. For the CDR3, the DNA is TGTGCCAGCAGCTTAGTTCGGACTGGGGTCGAGCAGTACTTC.

The chain couples TRBV5-4 to TRBJ2-6, with D possibly TRBD1 on 6 matching bases. The ends were cut back, 4 bases at V and 0 bases at J, with 17 bases in the middle. CDR1 is SGHNT and CDR2 is YYREEE in the germline V gene (reference sequence). The CDR3 has 18 amino acids. The chain's CDR3 is CASSNYRVGNSGANVLTF. The CDR3 DNA sequence: TGTGCCAGCAGCAACTACAGGGTGGGGAACTCTGGGGCCAACGTCCTGACTTTC.

The J gene is TRBJ2-2, the V gene TRBV7-9, with 14 bases aligning to TRBD2. V shed 4 bases, J shed 5 bases, and the junction held 6 bases outside the gene matches. The germline V gene encodes CDR1 SEHNR and CDR2 FQNEAQ (reference sequence). The CDR3 runs 17 residues. The CDR3 protein is CASSSPTSGRETGELFF. CDR3 nucleotides: TGTGCCAGCAGCTCCCCGACTAGCGGGAGGGAAACCGGGGAGCTGTTTTTT. The variable domain in full, with the rest retrieved from reference TRBV7-9 and TRBJ2-2, is DTGVSQNPRHKITKRGQNVTFRCDPISEHNRLYWYRQTLGQGPEFLTYFQNEAQLEKSRLLSDRFSAERPKGSFSTLEIQRTEQGDSAMYLCASSSPTSGRETGELFFGEGSRLTVL.

This sequence joins TRBV19 and TRBJ2-2; D gene unclear. Trimming shortened V by 5 bases and J by 6 bases, and 16 bases separated the two germline ends. The CDR3 runs to 15 residues. Germline CDR1 reads LNHDA; CDR2 reads SQIVND (reference sequence). CDR3 sequence reads: CASSPEHAGAGELFF. In DNA, the CDR3 is TGTGCCAGTAGTCCCGAACACGCTGGTGCCGGGGAGCTGTTTTTT.

V gene TRBV27 combines with J gene TRBJ1-2, with TRBD1 matching over 8 bases. The CDR3 runs 15 residues. Germline loops: CDR1 MNHEY, CDR2 SMNVEV (reference sequence). The ends lost 5 bases at V and 5 bases at J; junction bases unmatched: 10. In DNA form, the CDR3 reads TGTGCCAGCAGTAAATTGGGGGGACAGGCGTATGGCTACACCTTC. Its translation: CASSKLGGQAYGYTF.

This chain uses TRBV2 with TRBJ1-4; no definite D call. There are 13 residues in the CDR3. Trimming removed 6 bases at V and 5 bases at J, with 10 bases between. Germline V gene data show CDR1 as SNHLY and CDR2 as FYNNEI. CDR3 bases: TGTGCCAGCAGAAGGCAGAGGAATGAAAAACTGTTTTTT. Translation: CASRRQRNEKLFF. Full variable domain (outside the CDR3, taken from reference TRBV2 and TRBJ1-4): EPEVTQTPSHQVTQMGQEVILRCVPISNHLYFYWYRQILGQKVEFLVSFYNNEISEKSEIFDDQFSVERPDGSNFTLKIRSTKLEDSAMYFCASRRQRNEKLFFGSGTQLSVL.

To note about this clone: This specimen includes other DNA sequences encoding the same CDR3. The V gene is TRBV6-5, the J gene TRBJ2-3; 8 nucleotides line up with TRBD2. Germline V CDR1 and CDR2: MNHEY, SVGAGI. The CDR3 sequence is 14 residues long. V shed 7 bases and J 3 bases; nucleotides not matched to a gene: 6. The CDR3 here is CASILAGGTDTQYF. The CDR3 nucleotides are TGTGCCAGCATTCTGGCGGGAGGAACAGATACGCAGTATTTT.

With respect to this clone: An end of the junction differs from the germline gene, which may be a read error. This chain links TRBV11-2 with TRBJ1-3, with D uncertain. The CDR3 runs 13 residues. Germline CDR1 SGHAT, CDR2 FQNNGV. In DNA form, the CDR3 reads TGTGCCAGCAGCCCGTTACCCCAACCCAGGATCGGTTTT. It translates to CASSPLPQPRIGF.

This sequence joins TRBV28 and TRBJ1-4, with TRBD1 matching over 8 bases. Trimming removed 2 bases from V and 12 bases from J; junction bases left unmatched: 14. The CDR3 is made up of 16 amino acids. Germline assignment: CDR1 MDHEN and CDR2 SYDVKM. The CDR3 DNA sequence: TGTGCCAGCAGTTTAAGGCAGGGGGCTGGGGTGGGAGAACTGTTTTTT. Translating gives CASSLRQGAGVGELFF.

The CDR3 sequence is CASSIVGGGTNEQFF. The DNA of the CDR3 is TGTGCCAGTAGTATAGTGGGAGGAGGAACCAATGAGCAGTTCTTC. This chain connects TRBV19 to TRBJ2-1, with D tentatively TRBD2 (6 bases). Trimming stripped 1 base from V and 6 bases from J, with 13 bases between. Germline CDR1 is LNHDA and CDR2 is SQIVND (reference sequence). CDR3 length: 15 residues.

The rearrangement joins TRBV7-9 to TRBJ2-3, with D tentatively TRBD2 (5 bases). The V gene lost 3 bases and the J gene lost 6 bases, with 10 bases spanning the gap. There are 13 residues in the CDR3. Per the germline V gene, CDR1 is SEHNR and CDR2 is FQNEAQ (reference sequence). In DNA, the CDR3 is TGTGCCAGCAGCTTCGGGATAACCGATACGCAGTATTTT. It yields the protein CASSFGITDTQYF.

This clone appeared once. V and J are TRBV29-1 and TRBJ2-1; TRBD2 is a possible D gene (7 bases). Trimming pared 5 bases from V and 1 base from J, leaving 9 bases between. The CDR3 is 13 residues long. CDR1 is SQVTM, CDR2 ANQGSEA, per germline. The CDR3 is CSVRGGSYNEQFF. The CDR3 region has the DNA TGCAGCGTTAGGGGGGGATCCTACAATGAGCAGTTCTTC.

The rearrangement joins TRBV2 to TRBJ2-7; perhaps TRBD2 as D (5 bases). V lost 6 bases, J lost 4 bases, and 13 bases lay in between. Germline CDR1 is SNHLY and CDR2 is FYNNEI. The CDR3 loop spans 13 amino acids. Here the CDR3 DNA reads TGTGCCAGCAGCCAGACTGGAGGATACGAGCAGTACTTC. Translation: CASSQTGGYEQYF.

The chain carries TRBV7-8 and TRBJ2-2; TRBD2 matches at 8 bases. J lost 6 bases, V lost 2 bases, and 2 bases had no gene match. Germline lookup yields CDR1 SGHVS and CDR2 FQNEAQ. The CDR3 has 14 residues. This CDR3 is CASSLSGSAGELFF. The CDR3 DNA reads TGTGCCAGCAGCTTAAGCGGGAGTGCCGGGGAGCTGTTTTTT.

J is TRBJ1-2 and V is TRBV4-1; 9 bases map to TRBD1. This CDR3 has 15 amino acids. Trimming at V came to 1 base and at J to 0 bases, leaving 0 bases not matched to a gene. Germline lookup yields CDR1 MGHRA and CDR2 YSYEKL. The CDR3: CASSQGDRANYGYTF. The CDR3 nucleotides read TGCGCCAGCAGCCAAGGGGACAGGGCTAACTATGGCTACACCTTC.

This chain links TRBV2 with TRBJ2-1; D perhaps matches TRBD1 (6 bases). CDR3 length: 18 residues. Trimming removed 3 bases at V and 7 bases at J, with 25 bases between. The germline gives CDR1 SNHLY, CDR2 FYNNEI. CDR3 sequence: CASSESPGHRIGNNEQFF. The CDR3 nucleotides are TGTGCCAGCAGTGAGAGCCCGGGACATCGGATCGGGAATAATGAGCAGTTCTTC.

The J gene is TRBJ1-4, the V gene TRBV2; tentatively, D is TRBD1 (5 bases). Trimming left V 0 bases short and J 8 bases short, with 13 bases between. CDR3 length equals 15 residues. Germline values: CDR1 SNHLY, CDR2 FYNNEI. The CDR3 loop is CASSEARGFTEKLFF. The CDR3 nucleotides read TGTGCCAGCAGTGAAGCGCGGGGCTTCACAGAAAAACTGTTTTTT.

This chain joins TRBV10-3 and TRBJ2-4, with no clear D. Germline V lookup: CDR1 ENHRY, CDR2 SYGVKD. This CDR3 is 11 amino acids long. V was cut by 8 bases and J by 8 bases, with 10 bases left in between. The CDR3 protein is CAIRSGHIQYF. The CDR3 DNA sequence: TGTGCCATCCGGTCCGGTCACATTCAGTACTTC.

This clone was observed once. The V gene is TRBV15, the J gene TRBJ2-3; TRBD2 might be the D (5 bases). V dropped 0 bases and J dropped 2 bases, with 9 bases sitting between them. The germline gives CDR1 LNHNV, CDR2 YYDKDF (reference sequence). This CDR3 is 15 amino acids long. CDR3 residues: CATSRDRLLTDTQYF. For the CDR3, the DNA is TGTGCCACCAGCAGAGATCGACTACTCACAGATACGCAGTATTTT.

This chain joins TRBV18 and TRBJ2-2; D may be TRBD2 (6 bases). The CDR3 is 14 residues long. The ends were cut back, 3 bases at V and 5 bases at J, with 10 bases in the middle. Germline V gene data show CDR1 as KGHSH and CDR2 as LQKENI. CDR3 protein: CASSPGSLTGELFF. As DNA, the CDR3 is TGTGCCAGCTCACCCGGGAGTCTAACCGGGGAGCTGTTTTTT.

The CDR3: CASSRQQETQYF. The CDR3 region has the DNA TGTGCCAGCAGCCGACAGCAAGAGACCCAGTACTTC. J is TRBJ2-5 and V is TRBV11-3; D is perhaps TRBD1 (5 bases). From germline, CDR1 is SGHNT and CDR2 YENEEA. Trimming removed 5 bases at V and 2 bases at J, with 6 bases between. CDR3 length: 12 residues.

The gene calls are TRBV19 and TRBJ2-5; tentatively, D is TRBD2 (6 bases). This CDR3 is built from 14 residues. Germline CDR1 reads LNHDA; CDR2 reads SQIVND (reference sequence). V was cut by 6 bases and J by 5 bases, with 16 bases left in between. CDR3 nucleotide sequence: TGTGCCAGTAGGGGCGGGCAAGGAGGGGAGACCCAGTACTTC. Translation: CASRGGQGGETQYF.

V is TRBV27 and J is TRBJ2-1, with 12 bases lining up with TRBD2. The CDR3 contains 14 residues. Germline values: CDR1 MNHEY, CDR2 SMNVEV (reference sequence). Trimming cost V 7 bases and J 5 bases; bases outside gene matches: 3. The CDR3 region has the DNA TGTGCCAGCACAGGGACTAGCGGGCACAATGAGCAGTTCTTC. It specifies CASTGTSGHNEQFF.

The rearrangement uses TRBV7-8 and TRBJ2-4; the D gene is possibly TRBD2 (5 bases). Germline CDR1 reads SGHVS; CDR2 reads FQNEAQ. The CDR3 sequence is 17 residues long. V was shortened by 5 bases and J by 0 bases, with 17 bases between the two germline ends. The CDR3 sequence: CASSPRARGGAKNIQYF. CDR3 bases: TGTGCCAGCAGCCCTAGAGCCCGAGGAGGAGCCAAAAACATTCAGTACTTC.